This is a list of T cell receptor beta chains from one sample in a study of blood T cell repertoires in COVID-19. The assay was immunoSEQ multiplex PCR, and TCRdb's table has in-frame clones only and misses some. The table lists around 300,000 clones, approximately 85% of them singletons, with approximately 12% in the top ten. The sample taken for sequencing was peripheral blood. Receptors were obtained from a human donor in a cohort sampled during active COVID-19. Both conserved end residues are part of each CDR3. D genes are given only for firm matches. Part of the rows lack a size; the others show once, few, many or a class for expanded clones.

j_gene,abundance,v_gene,d_gene,CDR3aa,CDR3nt
TRBJ2-4,.,TRBV6-1,.,CASSEQGSMRNIQYF,TGTGCCAGCAGTGAACAGGGTAGCATGAGGAACATTCAGTACTTC
TRBJ1-2,.,TRBV3-1/TRBV3-2,.,CASSQVGGNYGYTF,TGTGCCAGCAGCCAAGTGGGGGGGAACTATGGCTACACCTTC
TRBJ2-7,once,TRBV28,TRBD1,CASHPGQTVYEQYF,TGTGCCAGCCACCCGGGACAGACCGTCTACGAGCAGTACTTC
TRBJ1-4,.,TRBV5-1,TRBD1,CASSQQGADEKLFF,TGCGCCAGCAGCCAACAGGGGGCAGATGAAAAACTGTTTTTT
TRBJ2-1,once,TRBV5-1,TRBD1,CASRSGTGTYNEQFF,TGCGCCAGCAGGTCCGGGACAGGGACCTACAATGAGCAGTTCTTC
TRBJ2-7,few,TRBV6-5,TRBD2,CASRSLAGGPDEQYF,TGTGCCAGCAGGTCACTAGCGGGAGGGCCCGACGAGCAGTACTTC
TRBJ2-7,.,TRBV4-1,TRBD1,CASSFTGTAAREQYF,TGCGCCAGCAGCTTTACCGGGACAGCCGCGAGGGAGCAGTACTTC
TRBJ2-7,few,TRBV4-3,TRBD2,CASSQGSGASGNFPPYEQYF,TGCGCCAGCAGCCAAGGGAGTGGGGCTAGCGGGAATTTCCCTCCCTACGAGCAGTACTTC
TRBJ1-1,once,TRBV9,TRBD1,CASSERDRGRPTEAFF,TGTGCCAGCAGCGAGAGGGACAGGGGGCGCCCCACTGAAGCTTTCTTT
TRBJ1-1,once,TRBV19,.,CASSLRGRGSNTEAFF,TGTGCCAGTAGCCTCAGGGGCAGAGGGTCCAACACTGAAGCTTTCTTT
TRBJ2-7,.,TRBV5-1,.,CASSFRGSYEQYF,TGCGCCAGCAGCTTCAGGGGCTCCTACGAGCAGTACTTC
TRBJ1-1,.,TRBV18,.,CASSPQIQNTEAFF,TGTGCCAGCTCACCACAGATACAGAACACTGAAGCTTTCTTT
TRBJ2-7,.,TRBV6-2/TRBV6-3,.,CASSPGTFETTYEQYF,TGTGCCAGCAGTCCCGGGACTTTCGAGACGACCTACGAGCAGTACTTC
TRBJ1-5,.,TRBV28,.,CASRIRDSSQPQHF,TGTGCCAGCAGAATCCGGGACTCCTCACAGCCCCAGCATTTT
TRBJ1-2,once,TRBV28,TRBD1,CASRRGGVRYAYTF,TGTGCCAGCAGGAGAGGGGGCGTTAGGTATGCCTACACCTTC
TRBJ2-1,.,TRBV5-1,.,CASSLAEWRQEYNEQFF,TGCGCCAGCAGCTTGGCCGAGTGGAGACAGGAGTACAATGAGCAGTTCTTC
TRBJ2-1,.,TRBV9,.,CASSVDPRGSLNNEQFF,TGTGCCAGCAGCGTCGACCCGCGAGGGAGTTTGAACAATGAGCAGTTCTTC
TRBJ1-6,few,TRBV5-1,.,CASSLQASSSPLHF,TGCGCCAGCAGCTTGCAGGCGTCCTCCTCACCCCTCCACTTT
TRBJ1-6,.,TRBV5-6,.,CASSLIRDYYNSPLHF,TGTGCCAGCAGCTTGATCCGGGACTACTATAATTCACCCCTCCACTTT
TRBJ1-2,.,TRBV28,.,CATHPGHRVGGYTF,TGTGCCACTCATCCGGGACACCGGGTCGGGGGCTACACCTTC
TRBJ1-6,.,TRBV3-1/TRBV3-2,.,CASSPRGKADSPLHF,TGTGCCAGCAGCCCCCGGGGAAAGGCCGATTCACCCCTCCACTTT
TRBJ2-3,.,TRBV12-5,.,CASAEGDTQYF,TGTGCTAGTGCCGAGGGAGATACGCAGTATTTT
TRBJ2-1,once,TRBV6-6,.,CASIERAETPYNEQFF,TGTGCCAGCATCGAGAGGGCAGAAACCCCCTACAATGAGCAGTTCTTC
TRBJ1-1,.,TRBV30,.,CAWRRSGGWNTEAFF,TGTGCCTGGAGAAGGTCCGGGGGGTGGAACACTGAAGCTTTCTTT